What follows describes a single T cell receptor beta chain. This entry comes from a study of cytomegalovirus exposure and HLA in healthy donors. PCR primers comprised 60 Vbeta and 13 Jbeta primers. Original data processing: Roughly 80 million unique TCR beta chains, some 11 million shared, were counted in a later analysis. The assay was immunoSEQ multiplex PCR, and TCRdb's table has in-frame clones only and misses some. The V and J calls and clone size are taken from that table; D and trimming were inferred from the DNA. The sample has 50,000 to 80,000 clones. V was pared by 5 bases and J by 2 bases, with 6 bases of the junction left unmatched. Germline loops: CDR1 SEHNR, CDR2 FQNEAQ (reference sequence). This CDR3 has 14 amino acids.

Material: PBMCs. V usage is TRBV7-9 and J usage is TRBJ2-7; the match to TRBD1 covers 7 bases. This receptor was obtained from a woman aged 18-29 years in good health and CMV-seronegative. CDR3 protein: CASSADRWPYEQYF. CDR3 in DNA: TGTGCCAGCAGCGCGGACAGGTGGCCCTACGAGCAGTACTTC.